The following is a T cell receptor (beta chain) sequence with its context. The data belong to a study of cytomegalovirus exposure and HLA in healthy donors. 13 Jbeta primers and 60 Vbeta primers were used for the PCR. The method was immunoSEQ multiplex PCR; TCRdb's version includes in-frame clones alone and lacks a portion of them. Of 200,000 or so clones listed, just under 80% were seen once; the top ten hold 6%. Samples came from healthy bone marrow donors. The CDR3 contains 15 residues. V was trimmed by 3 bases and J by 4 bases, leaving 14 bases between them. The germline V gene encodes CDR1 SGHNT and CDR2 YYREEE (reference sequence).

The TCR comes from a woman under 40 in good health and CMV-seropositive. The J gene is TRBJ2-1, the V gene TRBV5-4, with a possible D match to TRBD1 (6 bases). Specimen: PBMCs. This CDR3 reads CASSSQGPGYNEQFF. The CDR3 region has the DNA TGTGCCAGCAGCTCACAGGGTCCGGGGTACAATGAGCAGTTCTTC.